This TCR beta chain was profiled in a study of blood T cell repertoires in COVID-19. The ends were cut back, 6 bases at V and 7 bases at J, with 10 bases in the middle. The CDR3 extends over 12 amino acids. CDR1 is MNHEY, CDR2 SMNVEV, per germline (reference sequence). This table comes from immunoSEQ multiplex PCR, and its TCRdb copy is limited to in-frame clones, with some not included. In the table there are 390,000 or so clones, more than 80% of which are singletons. The source material was peripheral blood. The gene calls are TRBV27 and TRBJ1-5; D is unresolved. The TCR sequence derives from a woman younger than 45 with COVID-19, enrolled during active disease. The CDR3 DNA reads as TGTGCCAGCAGCCATCCGGGACAGCCCCAGCATTTT. Its translation is CASSHPGQPQHF.